This TCR beta chain was captured in a study of blood T cell repertoires in COVID-19 (dated by TCRdb to 2018 to 2021). Background for the entire study: Samples covering the acute and convalescent phases of COVID-19 were provided by collaborators in the United States, Italy and Spain. The material from the prospective study consisted of cDNA or gDNA derived from T cells, B-cell-depleted T cells, or PBMCs. Deeply sampled blood TCRbeta repertoires from subjects exposed to, actively infected with, or recovered from COVID-19 were included in the dataset. The repertoires were made available in a free public database intended to serve as a resource for research on the immune response to SARS-CoV-2. The samples were drawn from two sources: the first 160 participants of the ongoing ImmuneRACE study, and 1,254 subjects contributed by 6 global collaborators. Nearly every sample came with metadata listing a de-identified subject ID, COVID-19 status, age in years and sex. Where HLA class I and class II types were available, the types were taken from metadata supplied by the sample provider, not from assay-based typing.

Whole blood was collected in K2EDTA tubes by collaborating institutions according to the institutions' own protocols. Collaborator samples were shipped for TCRbeta analysis as frozen whole blood, isolated PBMCs, or DNA extracted from either sample type. The immunoSEQ Assay, a bias-controlled multiplex PCR, was used to amplify TCRbeta CDR3 regions from genomic DNA. The original pipeline was this. Within the assay, amplification of reference gene primers was used to estimate how many nucleated cells each sample contained. To quantify the absolute abundance of each unique TCRbeta CDR3 rearrangement, sequence reads were collapsed and filtered. For each sample, productive Simpson clonality was calculated as the square root of Simpson's diversity index over productive rearrangements. TCRdb carries this immuneACCESS record with in-frame sequences only. Its versions omit some clonotypes, under half of them owing to an unresolved V gene in the studies checked, with the rest unexplained. Clonal size and the V and J genes are those of that table, whereas D and trimming came from the DNA. The sample has about 120,000 clones on record, 60% to 80% of them singletons. The biggest ten clones account for 1.9% of the sample.

Turning to this clone: Its antigen target is currently unknown. No base quality values were provided; no much bigger clone lies one nucleotide off.

According to the germline V gene, CDR1 reads MDHEN and CDR2 reads SYDVKM. V is reduced by 6 bases and J by 5 bases, leaving a spacing of 7 bases between them. Its CDR3 holds 11 amino acids, cysteine through phenylalanine. Just CDR3 DNA is preserved here, 33 bases in frame from base 1. Overall study results and their limits: The amount of clinical and demographic metadata varied by source and participant and was provided uncurated.

The clonotype was recovered from a woman aged 70 to 79 with acute or convalescent COVID-19. The rearranged segments are TRBV28 and TRBJ1-2, and possibly TRBD1, on 5 matching bases. The material sequenced was peripheral blood. The sequenced DNA: TGTGCCAGCAGGACAGAGTATGGCTACACCTTC. Protein translation: CASRTEYGYTF.